The clone carrying this TCR beta chain was observed a few times. This entry is derived from a study of T cell clones after liver transplantation. Study details: Immunosuppression withdrawal was tried within 2 years after liver transplantation in this trial. Draws occurred before transplant, before withdrawal, and after complete or failed withdrawal. Pre-transplant mixed lymphocyte reactions yielded third-party-reactive TCRbeta sequences as comparators for graft-donor-reactive sequences.

CDR1 is SGHAT and CDR2 is FQNNGV in the germline V gene. The CDR3 is 15 residues long. Trimming took 7 bases from V and 6 from J, leaving 18 bases between them. Only in-frame clones appear in the TCRdb table, and some are missing; sequencing was by immunoSEQ multiplex PCR. The data contain roughly 51,000 clones, about 67% of them seen just once; the ten biggest clones take up more than 9%. The sequencing here drew on CD4+ T cells from blood, taken approximately 54 months after liver transplant. The chain links TRBV11-2 to TRBJ2-2; D may be TRBD2 (5 bases). The sequence was collected from a human patient who received a liver transplant. Part of the T cell pool may stem from the graft donor. CDR3 sequence: CASTLGSGYPGELFF. In DNA form, the CDR3 reads TGTGCCAGCACCCTCGGATCGGGGTATCCCGGGGAGCTGTTTTTT.